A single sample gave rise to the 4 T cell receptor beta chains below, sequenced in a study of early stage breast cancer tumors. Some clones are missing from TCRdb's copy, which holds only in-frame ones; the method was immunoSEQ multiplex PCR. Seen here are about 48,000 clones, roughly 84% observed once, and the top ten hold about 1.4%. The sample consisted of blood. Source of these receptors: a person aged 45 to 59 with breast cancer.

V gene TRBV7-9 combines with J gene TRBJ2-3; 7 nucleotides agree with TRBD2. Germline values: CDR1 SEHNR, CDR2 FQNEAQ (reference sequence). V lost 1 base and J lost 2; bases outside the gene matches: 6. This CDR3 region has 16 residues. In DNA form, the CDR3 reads TGTGCCAGCAGCTTAGGGTCTAGCGGACCCACAGATACGCAGTATTTT. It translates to CASSLGSSGPTDTQYF.

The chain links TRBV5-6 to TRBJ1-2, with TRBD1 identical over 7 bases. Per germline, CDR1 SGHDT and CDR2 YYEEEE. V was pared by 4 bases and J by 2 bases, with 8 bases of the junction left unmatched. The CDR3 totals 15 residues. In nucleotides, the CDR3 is TGTGCCAGCAGCCGCCGACAGGGACTAAACTATGGCTACACCTTC. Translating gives CASSRRQGLNYGYTF. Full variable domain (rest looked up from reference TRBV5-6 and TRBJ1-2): DAGVTQSPTHLIKTRGQQVTLRCSPKSGHDTVSWYQQALGQGPQFIFQYYEEEERQRGNFPDRFSGHQFPNYSSELNVNALLLGDSALYLCASSRRQGLNYGYTFGSGTRLTVV.

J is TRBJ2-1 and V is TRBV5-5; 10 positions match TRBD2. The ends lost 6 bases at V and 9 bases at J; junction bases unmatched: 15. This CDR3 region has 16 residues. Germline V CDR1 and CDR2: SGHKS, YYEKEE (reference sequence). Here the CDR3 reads CASTSQPGLARSEQFF. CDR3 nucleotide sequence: TGTGCCAGCACCTCGCAGCCGGGACTAGCGCGGAGTGAGCAGTTCTTC.

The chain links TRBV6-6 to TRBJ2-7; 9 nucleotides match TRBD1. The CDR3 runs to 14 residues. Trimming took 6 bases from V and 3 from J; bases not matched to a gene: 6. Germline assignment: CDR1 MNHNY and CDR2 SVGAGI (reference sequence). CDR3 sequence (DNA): TGTGCCAGCAGACGTGGACAGGGGATCTACGAGCAGTACTTC. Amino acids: CASRRGQGIYEQYF.